These T cell receptor beta chains were read from a single sample in a study of blood T cell repertoires in COVID-19. TCRdb's table, derived via immunoSEQ multiplex PCR, lists solely in-frame clones and lacks some. The repertoire has tens of thousands of clones, 80% to 85% of them found once; the top ten carry around 14%. The specimen sequenced was peripheral blood. The receptors originated from an elderly man with acute or convalescent COVID-19. Each CDR3 is given with its conserved first and last residue. The D gene is left open where the match is weak. Clone sizes are given selectively: once, few, many, or a class where the clone is expanded.

V: TRBV7-9; size: .; length: 17; J: TRBJ2-3; D: .; DNA: TGTGCCAGCAGCCCCAGAAGGGACTTCCTGAGCACAGATACGCAGTATTTT; CDR3: CASSPRRDFLSTDTQYF
V: TRBV24-1; size: .; length: 15; J: TRBJ2-1; D: TRBD1; DNA: TGTGCCACCAGTGATTTGGGACAGGGGCTGAATGAGCAGTTCTTC; CDR3: CATSDLGQGLNEQFF
V: TRBV7-8; size: .; length: 16; J: TRBJ2-1; D: TRBD2; DNA: TGTGCCAGCAGCTTAGACGCGGGAGGCTCCTACAATGAGCAGTTCTTC; CDR3: CASSLDAGGSYNEQFF
V: TRBV13; size: .; length: 14; J: TRBJ2-2; D: .; DNA: TGTGCCACCCAGTCATTTGTTGACACCGGGGAGCTGTTTTTT; CDR3: CATQSFVDTGELFF
V: TRBV27; size: .; length: 13; J: TRBJ2-7; D: .; DNA: TGTGCCAGCAGTTTTCAGATAGGGGACGAGCAGTACTTC; CDR3: CASSFQIGDEQYF
V: TRBV4-2; size: .; length: 16; J: TRBJ1-4; D: .; DNA: TGTGCCAGCAGCCCGTCCCTACAGTCGGCTAATGAAAAACTGTTTTTT; CDR3: CASSPSLQSANEKLFF
V: TRBV13; size: once; length: 16; J: TRBJ2-1; D: TRBD2; DNA: TGTGCCAGCAGCCCCTGGACTAGCGGGAGTTACAATGAGCAGTTCTTC; CDR3: CASSPWTSGSYNEQFF
V: TRBV5-4; size: .; length: 17; J: TRBJ2-6; D: TRBD1; DNA: TGTGCCAGCAGTTCCGGGACAGAGAACTCTGGGGCCAACGTCCTGACTTTC; CDR3: CASSSGTENSGANVLTF
V: TRBV19; size: .; length: 15; J: TRBJ2-7; D: TRBD2; DNA: TGTGCCAGTAGTCCAACTAGCGGAGGCTCCTACGAGCAGTACTTC; CDR3: CASSPTSGGSYEQYF
V: TRBV4-1; size: .; length: 12; J: TRBJ1-2; D: TRBD1; DNA: TGCGCCAGCAGCCCGACAGGGTATGGCTACACCTTC; CDR3: CASSPTGYGYTF
V: TRBV6-4; size: .; length: 13; J: TRBJ1-2; D: TRBD1; DNA: TGTGCCAGCAGGCGGGACAGTAACTATGGCTACACCTTC; CDR3: CASRRDSNYGYTF
V: TRBV2; size: .; length: 16; J: TRBJ2-7; D: .; DNA: TGTGCCAGCAGTGACGTCGCAGGCTATATTTCCTACGAGCAGTACTTC; CDR3: CASSDVAGYISYEQYF
V: TRBV24-1; size: .; length: 14; J: TRBJ2-1; D: .; DNA: TGTGCCACCAGCCCCATCGGGAGCTACAATGAGCAGTTCTTC; CDR3: CATSPIGSYNEQFF
V: TRBV5-6; size: .; length: 16; J: TRBJ2-3; D: .; DNA: TGTGCCAGCAGCGGCCTGGGGGGTCTATATGTAAATACGCAGTATTTT; CDR3: CASSGLGGLYVNTQYF
V: TRBV9; size: .; length: 15; J: TRBJ2-5; D: .; DNA: TGTGCCAGCAGCGTATCAGGCCAGCCGCAAGAGACCCAGTACTTC; CDR3: CASSVSGQPQETQYF
V: TRBV5-4; size: .; length: 13; J: TRBJ1-5; D: .; DNA: TGTGCCAGCAACCGGGAGGGTCTCGGGCCCCAGCATTTT; CDR3: CASNREGLGPQHF
V: TRBV29-1; size: .; length: 13; J: TRBJ2-1; D: TRBD1; DNA: TGCAGCGTTGAAAGGGGGCTAGTAGATGAGCAGTTCTTC; CDR3: CSVERGLVDEQFF
V: TRBV7-9; size: .; length: 15; J: TRBJ1-3; D: TRBD1; DNA: TGTGCCAGCAGCATCGGGACAGCCCGGCGGAACACCATATATTTT; CDR3: CASSIGTARRNTIYF
V: TRBV7-2; size: .; length: 14; J: TRBJ2-7; D: .; DNA: TGTGCCAGCAGCCCAGTTCGTGTCTCCTACGAGCAGTACTTC; CDR3: CASSPVRVSYEQYF
V: TRBV6-5; size: .; length: 15; J: TRBJ1-2; D: TRBD1; DNA: TGTGCCAGCAATCACCCGGGACAGGGGGACTATGGCTACACCTTC; CDR3: CASNHPGQGDYGYTF
V: TRBV9; size: .; length: 15; J: TRBJ1-1; D: .; DNA: TGTGCCAGCAGCGCCCGGTCAGGGTTGGGCACTGAAGCTTTCTTT; CDR3: CASSARSGLGTEAFF
V: TRBV10-3; size: .; length: 14; J: TRBJ1-5; D: .; DNA: TGTGCCATCGGAAGCGGTGGAGGCAATCAGCCCCAGCATTTT; CDR3: CAIGSGGGNQPQHF
V: TRBV2; size: .; length: 15; J: TRBJ2-7; D: .; DNA: TGTGCCAGCAGTGAAGGGGCAGGGTTAACTTACGAGCAGTACTTC; CDR3: CASSEGAGLTYEQYF
V: TRBV6-5; size: .; length: 13; J: TRBJ1-2; D: .; DNA: TGTGCCAGCAGTTGGGGGGAGGACTATGGCTACACCTTC; CDR3: CASSWGEDYGYTF
V: TRBV27; size: .; length: 14; J: TRBJ1-2; D: .; DNA: TGTGCCAGCAGTCAGCTACAGGGATTCTATGGCTACACCTTC; CDR3: CASSQLQGFYGYTF
V: TRBV9; size: .; length: 13; J: TRBJ2-3; D: .; DNA: TGTGCCAGCAGCGTACGGGGTGCCCATACGCAGTATTTT; CDR3: CASSVRGAHTQYF
V: TRBV7-2; size: .; length: 14; J: TRBJ2-7; D: .; DNA: TGTGCCAGCAGCTTAGCATCCCGAGGATATGAGCAGTACTTC; CDR3: CASSLASRGYEQYF
V: TRBV9; size: few; length: 16; J: TRBJ2-1; D: .; DNA: TGTGCCAGCAGCACCAGCGGAATCGGGGCCTACAATGAGCAGTTCTTC; CDR3: CASSTSGIGAYNEQFF
V: TRBV18; size: .; length: 15; J: TRBJ1-2; D: .; DNA: TGTGCCAGCTCGTCACGACGGGGGTCCAACTATGGCTACACCTTC; CDR3: CASSSRRGSNYGYTF
V: TRBV18; size: .; length: 16; J: TRBJ2-2; D: TRBD2; DNA: TGTGCCAGCTCACCAAACCTAGCGGGAGGCACCGGGGAGCTGTTTTTT; CDR3: CASSPNLAGGTGELFF
V: TRBV7-9; size: .; length: 14; J: TRBJ2-2; D: .; DNA: TGTGCCAGCAGCTTAGACGGTTTAACCGGGGAGCTGTTTTTT; CDR3: CASSLDGLTGELFF
V: TRBV7-2; size: .; length: 15; J: TRBJ2-7; D: .; DNA: TGTGCCAGCGCTTTGGCCCCAGTTTATACCTACGAGCAGTACTTC; CDR3: CASALAPVYTYEQYF
V: TRBV28; size: .; length: 16; J: TRBJ2-1; D: TRBD1; DNA: TGTGCCGTGCCCCCCGGGACAGGACAATTAAACAATGAGCAGTTCTTC; CDR3: CAVPPGTGQLNNEQFF
V: TRBV27; size: .; length: 15; J: TRBJ2-7; D: TRBD1; DNA: TGTGCCAGCAGTTTGGACAGGTCTTCCTCCTACGAGCAGTACTTC; CDR3: CASSLDRSSSYEQYF
V: TRBV2; size: .; length: 13; J: TRBJ2-4; D: TRBD1; DNA: TGTGCCAGCACCTGGACAGGGTTAAACATTCAGTACTTC; CDR3: CASTWTGLNIQYF
V: TRBV13; size: .; length: 13; J: TRBJ1-5; D: .; DNA: TGTGCCCTACCTCGGGATAGCAATCAGCCCCAGCATTTT; CDR3: CALPRDSNQPQHF
V: TRBV2; size: .; length: 14; J: TRBJ1-6; D: TRBD1; DNA: TGTGCCAGCAAGTGGACAGGGAAGAATTCACCCCTCCACTTT; CDR3: CASKWTGKNSPLHF
V: TRBV6-2/TRBV6-3; size: .; length: 15; J: TRBJ2-7; D: .; DNA: TGTGCCAGCAGTAAAACCCCAGGGGTGGGCCACGAGCAGTACTTC; CDR3: CASSKTPGVGHEQYF
V: TRBV18; size: .; length: 14; J: TRBJ2-7; D: TRBD1; DNA: TGTGCCAGCTCACCTGGACAGGGTCCATACGAGCAGTACTTC; CDR3: CASSPGQGPYEQYF
V: TRBV19; size: .; length: 13; J: TRBJ1-1; D: TRBD1; DNA: TGTGCCAGTATAACCCAGGGGGTTACTGAAGCTTTCTTT; CDR3: CASITQGVTEAFF
V: TRBV30; size: .; length: 12; J: TRBJ1-5; D: .; DNA: TGTGCCTGGAGTTACAATGGTCAGCCCCAGCATTTT; CDR3: CAWSYNGQPQHF
V: TRBV7-9; size: .; length: 18; J: TRBJ1-3; D: .; DNA: TGTGCCAGCAGCCGTAAGCCGTGGGGGGGGCGCTCTGGAAACACCATATATTTT; CDR3: CASSRKPWGGRSGNTIYF
V: TRBV4-1; size: .; length: 17; J: TRBJ2-3; D: .; DNA: TGCGCCAGCAGCCAATCCCCAGTCCGGGGTCCCACAGATACGCAGTATTTT; CDR3: CASSQSPVRGPTDTQYF
V: TRBV7-9; size: few; length: 17; J: TRBJ1-2; D: .; DNA: TGTGCCAGCAGCTTTAGTTTGACAGTCGGCAGCGGGTATGGCTACACCTTC; CDR3: CASSFSLTVGSGYGYTF
V: TRBV27; size: .; length: 13; J: TRBJ2-7; D: .; DNA: TGTGCCAGCAGTCCCAGGAACTTCTACGAGCAGTACTTC; CDR3: CASSPRNFYEQYF
V: TRBV29-1; size: .; length: 12; J: TRBJ2-3; D: .; DNA: TGCAGCGTTCTAATAAGCACAGATACGCAGTATTTT; CDR3: CSVLISTDTQYF
V: TRBV6-2/TRBV6-3; size: .; length: 14; J: TRBJ1-3; D: .; DNA: TGTGCCAGCAGTTACGTCGGCTCTGGAAACACCATATATTTT; CDR3: CASSYVGSGNTIYF
V: TRBV7-9; size: .; length: 13; J: TRBJ2-5; D: TRBD2; DNA: TGTGCCAGCAGCCCTCCGGGGGGAGAGACCCAGTACTTC; CDR3: CASSPPGGETQYF
V: TRBV3-1/TRBV3-2; size: .; length: 13; J: TRBJ2-1; D: TRBD2; DNA: TGTGCCAGCAGCCTCGAAGCGGGGTTTGAGCAGTTCTTC; CDR3: CASSLEAGFEQFF
V: TRBV18; size: .; length: 16; J: TRBJ1-1; D: TRBD1; DNA: TGTGCCAGCTCACCTTTGACAGGGGTTGAATCCACTGAAGCTTTCTTT; CDR3: CASSPLTGVESTEAFF